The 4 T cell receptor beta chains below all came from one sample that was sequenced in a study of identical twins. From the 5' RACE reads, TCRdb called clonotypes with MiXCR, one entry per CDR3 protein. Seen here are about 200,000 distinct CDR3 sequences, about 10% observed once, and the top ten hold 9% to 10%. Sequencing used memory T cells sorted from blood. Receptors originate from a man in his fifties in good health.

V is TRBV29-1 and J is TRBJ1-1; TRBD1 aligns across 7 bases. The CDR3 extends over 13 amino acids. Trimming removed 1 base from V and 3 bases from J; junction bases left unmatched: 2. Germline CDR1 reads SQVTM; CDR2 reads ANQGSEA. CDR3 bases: TGCAGCGTTGAAGGGCAGGGGGACACTGAAGCTTTCTTT. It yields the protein CSVEGQGDTEAFF.

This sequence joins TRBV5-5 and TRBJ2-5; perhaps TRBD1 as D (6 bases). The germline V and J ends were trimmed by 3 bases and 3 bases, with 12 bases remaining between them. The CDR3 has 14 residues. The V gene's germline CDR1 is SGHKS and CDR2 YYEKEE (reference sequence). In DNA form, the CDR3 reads TGTGCCAGCAGCTCCAATACAGGGAAAGAGACCCAGTACTTC. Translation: CASSSNTGKETQYF. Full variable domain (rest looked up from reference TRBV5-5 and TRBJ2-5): DAGVTQSPTHLIKTRGQQVTLRCSPISGHKSVSWYQQVLGQGPQFIFQYYEKEERGRGNFPDRFSARQFPNYSSELNVNALLLGDSALYLCASSSNTGKETQYFGPGTRLLVL.

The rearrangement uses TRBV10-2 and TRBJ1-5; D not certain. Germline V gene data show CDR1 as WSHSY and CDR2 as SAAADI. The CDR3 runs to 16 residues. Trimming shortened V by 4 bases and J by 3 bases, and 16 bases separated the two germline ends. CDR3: CASSVSSPVNNQPQHF. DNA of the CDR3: TGCGCCAGCAGTGTTTCCAGTCCAGTAAACAATCAGCCCCAGCATTTT.

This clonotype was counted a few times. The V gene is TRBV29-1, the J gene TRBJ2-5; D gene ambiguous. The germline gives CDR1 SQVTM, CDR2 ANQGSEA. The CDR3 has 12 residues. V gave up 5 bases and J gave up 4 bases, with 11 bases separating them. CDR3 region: CSVRLAPETQYF. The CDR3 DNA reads TGCAGCGTTCGTTTAGCCCCAGAGACCCAGTACTTC. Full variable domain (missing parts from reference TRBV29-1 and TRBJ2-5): SAVISQKPSRDICQRGTSLTIQCQVDSQVTMMFWYRQQPGQSLTLIATANQGSEATYESGFVIDKFPISRPNLTFSTLTVSNMSPEDSSIYLCSVRLAPETQYFGPGTRLLVL.